This TCR beta chain was found in a study of T cells in Graves' hyperthyroidism and ophthalmopathy. What was amplified from RNA transcripts were TCR beta CDR3 regions. HTBI primers were employed in a first-round RT-PCR of the TCR CDR3. TCRdb processed the multiplex PCR reads anew with MiXCR; each CDR3 protein has one entry. The table lists some 800,000 distinct CDR3 sequences, 35% to 40% of them singletons. Note on this clonotype: Its specificity is unknown. This may arise from a read error, as a much more abundant clone is one base away.

These patients, aged 18 to 65, had recently diagnosed hyperthyroidism lasting under 2 months. Pregnant or lactating patients were excluded, as were those with uncontrolled infection or other autoimmune disease. Diagnostic assessment was based on clinical symptoms, serum thyroxine and TRAb, thyroid ultrasound and orbital computed tomography. Points from the study as a whole: Prediction of ophthalmopathy progression came a median 6.5 months pre-onset.

There are 16 residues in the CDR3. Germline-derived CDR1 and CDR2 are SGHVS and FQNEAQ. V lost 4 bases to trimming and J lost 4 bases, with 14 bases between them. V is TRBV7-8 and J is TRBJ2-6, with a possible D match to TRBD2 (6 bases). The receptor comes from a man between 18 and 35 years old with Graves' hyperthyroidism. Input material: blood. The CDR3 sequence is CASSSELATGANVLTF. The CDR3 nucleotides are TGTGCCAGCAGCTCAGAACTAGCTACCGGGGCCAACGTCCTGACTTTC. Drawing the rest from reference TRBV7-8 and TRBJ2-6, the complete variable domain is GAGVSQSPRYKVAKRGQDVALRCDPISGHVSLFWYQQALGQGPEFLTYFQNEAQLDKSGLPSDRFFAERPEGSVSTLKIQRTQQEDSAVYLCASSSELATGANVLTFGAGSRLTVL.